This TCR beta chain came from a study of Ad26.COV2.S vaccination and SARS-CoV-2 variants. Study background: The donor was enrolled in the Ad26.COV2.S arm of the COV1001 trial.

As to treatment: around 19 received Ad26.COV2.S at low or high dose, single or two shots; about 5 received placebo; per-sample allocation not given. Sample collection was performed on day 63 after the first vaccine or placebo injection. Measured with immunoSEQ multiplex PCR; TCRdb has only the in-frame clones, and not every one. The table has 300,000 to 350,000 clones, 80% to 90% seen once. Trimming removed 4 bases at V and 14 bases at J, with 12 bases between. This CDR3 is 12 amino acids long. Germline CDR1 is LNHDA and CDR2 is SQIVND (reference sequence). The sequencing used peripheral blood, collected in a trial of Ad26.COV2.S vaccine versus placebo. The source is a person aged 18-60 years who received the Ad26.COV2.S COVID-19 vaccine or a placebo. This chain links TRBV19 with TRBJ1-6, with D perhaps TRBD1 (5 bases). The CDR3 nucleotides read TGTGCCAGTAGTAACCTCGGGGCATCCCTCCACTTT. Amino acid sequence: CASSNLGASLHF.